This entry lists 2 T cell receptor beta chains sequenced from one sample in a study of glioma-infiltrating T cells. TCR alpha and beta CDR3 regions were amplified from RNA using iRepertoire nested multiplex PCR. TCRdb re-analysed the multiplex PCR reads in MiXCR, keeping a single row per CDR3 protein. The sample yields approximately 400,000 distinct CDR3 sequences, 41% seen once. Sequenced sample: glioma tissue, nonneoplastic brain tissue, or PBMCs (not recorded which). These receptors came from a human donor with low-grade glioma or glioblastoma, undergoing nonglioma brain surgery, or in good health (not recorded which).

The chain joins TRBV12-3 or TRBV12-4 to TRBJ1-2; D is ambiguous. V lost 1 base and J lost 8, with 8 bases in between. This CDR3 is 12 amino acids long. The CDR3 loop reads CASSLGALGYTF. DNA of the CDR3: TGTGCCAGCAGTTTAGGGGCGCTAGGCTACACCTTC.

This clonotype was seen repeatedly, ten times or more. Here the CDR3 reads CASSLLESGGYTF. DNA for the CDR3: TGTGCCAGCAGTTTACTGGAGTCGGGCGGCTACACCTTC. The chain links TRBV28 to TRBJ1-2; D is uncertain. CDR3 size: 13 residues. CDR1 is MDHEN and CDR2 is SYDVKM in the germline V gene. The V gene lost 2 bases and the J gene lost 8 bases, with 12 bases spanning the gap.